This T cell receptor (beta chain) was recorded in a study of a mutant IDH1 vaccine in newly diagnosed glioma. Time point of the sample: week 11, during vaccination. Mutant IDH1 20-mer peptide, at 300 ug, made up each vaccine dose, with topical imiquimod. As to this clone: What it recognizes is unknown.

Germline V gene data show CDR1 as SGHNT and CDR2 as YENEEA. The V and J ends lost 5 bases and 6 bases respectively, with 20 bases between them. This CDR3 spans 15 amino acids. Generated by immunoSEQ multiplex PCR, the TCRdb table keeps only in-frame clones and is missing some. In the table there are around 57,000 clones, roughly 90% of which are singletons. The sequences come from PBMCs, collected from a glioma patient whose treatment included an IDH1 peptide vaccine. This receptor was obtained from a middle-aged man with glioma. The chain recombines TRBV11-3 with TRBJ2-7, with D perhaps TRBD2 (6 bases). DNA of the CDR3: TGTGCCAGCAGCCAACGGGCTCTAGCGAAGCGCGAGCAGTACTTC. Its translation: CASSQRALAKREQYF.